Below are 18 T cell receptor beta chains sequenced from a single sample in a study of cytomegalovirus exposure and HLA in healthy donors. Primers for the PCR totalled 60 Vbeta and 13 Jbeta. Produced via immunoSEQ multiplex PCR; TCRdb's table is partial and in-frame only. The top ten hold approximately 6.8% of the sample, which has more than 150,000 clones, over 70% seen once. The sample taken for sequencing was PBMCs. The source is a woman aged 40-49 years in good health and CMV-seropositive.

V is TRBV7-2 and J is TRBJ2-5, with a weak D call TRBD2 (5 bases). The ends were cut back, 1 base at V and 3 bases at J, with 18 bases in the middle. The CDR3 covers 17 residues. Germline V gene sequence: CDR1 SGHTA, CDR2 FQGNSA. CDR3 residues: CASSLVDSGKWEETQYF. CDR3 in DNA: TGTGCCAGCAGCTTAGTGGACTCGGGAAAATGGGAAGAGACCCAGTACTTC. The whole variable domain, filled in from reference TRBV7-2 and TRBJ2-5, reads GAGVSQSPSNKVTEKGKDVELRCDPISGHTALYWYRQSLGQGLEFLIYFQGNSAPDKSGLPSDRFSAERTGGSVSTLTIQRTQQEDSAVYLCASSLVDSGKWEETQYFGPGTRLLVL.

The rearrangement links TRBV7-2 to TRBJ1-2; D not resolved. Trimming removed 3 bases at V and 8 bases at J, with 10 bases between. This CDR3 is built from 12 residues. The V gene's germline CDR1 is SGHTA and CDR2 FQGNSA. CDR3 residues: CASSFRFEGYTF. The DNA for the CDR3 is TGTGCCAGCAGCTTCCGGTTTGAGGGCTACACCTTC.

The chain is built from TRBV7-9 and TRBJ1-5; D unresolved. CDR1 SEHNR and CDR2 FQNEAQ come from the germline V gene (reference sequence). The CDR3 is 16 amino acids. V was clipped by 5 bases and J by 0 bases, with 14 bases between them. The CDR3 sequence: CASSPEGSYSNQPQHF. The CDR3 DNA reads TGTGCCAGCAGCCCTGAGGGCAGTTATAGCAATCAGCCCCAGCATTTT.

The rearrangement links TRBV6-1 to TRBJ2-1, with 8 positions matching TRBD1. CDR3 size: 15 residues. CDR1 is MNHNS and CDR2 is SASEGT in the germline V gene. V dropped 4 bases and J dropped 5; count of bases not matched to a gene: 7. CDR3 residues: CASSGPGQANNEQFF. CDR3 sequence (DNA): TGTGCCAGCAGTGGGCCGGGACAGGCCAACAATGAGCAGTTCTTC.

The chain links TRBV7-3 to TRBJ2-3; TRBD2 matches at 8 bases. This CDR3 has 18 residues. From germline, CDR1 is SGHTA and CDR2 FQGTGA. V was pared by 1 base and J by 1 base, with 10 bases of the junction left unmatched. CDR3 nucleotides: TGTGCCAGCAGCTTAAGTGGGGCAGGCGGGGGGCGCACAGATACGCAGTATTTT. As protein: CASSLSGAGGGRTDTQYF.

Regarding this clone: The junction does not match germline at one end; this may be a read error. The V call is TRBV28, the J call TRBJ2-6, with 8 nucleotides matching TRBD1. The CDR3 loop spans 21 amino acids. The germline V gene encodes CDR1 MDHEN and CDR2 SYDVKM. CDR3 nucleotides: TGTGCCACGCTCCAAGTGATACAGGGGGGCTCCCGTCTCTCTGGGGCCAACGGCCTGACTTTC. Translating gives CATLQVIQGGSRLSGANGLTF.

The chain links TRBV2 to TRBJ1-1, with D maybe TRBD1 (5 bases). V lost 4 bases and J 8 bases, leaving 11 bases between the germline ends. The CDR3 loop spans 12 amino acids. Germline assignment: CDR1 SNHLY and CDR2 FYNNEI. The CDR3 nucleotides are TGTGCCAGCAGTGGAAGGGGAACGGAAGCTTTCTTT. Translation gives CASSGRGTEAFF.

The V gene is TRBV6-5, the J gene TRBJ1-3, with TRBD1 as a possible D gene (6 bases). Between the trimmed V and J ends, which lost 5 bases and 1 base, there was a span of 12 bases. The CDR3 spans 15 residues. Germline V gene lookup returns CDR1 MNHEY and CDR2 SVGAGI. The CDR3 nucleotides are TGTGCCAGCAGTCAAACAGGGACGTCTGGAAACACCATATATTTT. Translated: CASSQTGTSGNTIYF.

The V call is TRBV30, the J call TRBJ2-2, with D perhaps matching TRBD1 (6 bases). CDR3 length: 14 amino acids. Trimming took off 4 bases at V and 4 bases at J, with 13 bases between the two ends. Per germline, CDR1 GTSNPN and CDR2 SVGIG (reference sequence). The CDR3 here is CAWTGHGFTGELFF. DNA for the CDR3: TGTGCCTGGACGGGACACGGTTTCACCGGGGAGCTGTTTTTT.

The V call is TRBV5-6, the J call TRBJ1-6; 7 nucleotides agree with TRBD1. The germline V gene has CDR1 SGHDT and CDR2 YYEEEE. V was clipped by 0 bases and J by 9 bases; unmatched bases: 6. CDR3 length: 15 residues. CDR3 amino acids: CASSLGQGVGSPLHF. The CDR3 bases are TGTGCCAGCAGCTTGGGACAGGGTGTCGGTTCACCCCTCCACTTT.

V usage is TRBV5-4 and J usage is TRBJ2-5; TRBD2 agrees at 11 bases. Germline lookup yields CDR1 SGHNT and CDR2 YYREEE (reference sequence). This CDR3 region has 17 residues. Unmatched junction bases numbered 10, after V lost 3 bases and J lost 3 bases. CDR3 sequence reads: CASSSRGASGGKETQYF. The CDR3 DNA sequence: TGTGCCAGCAGCTCTAGGGGTGCTAGCGGGGGGAAAGAGACCCAGTACTTC.

With respect to this clone: A read error may produce the germline difference seen at one junction end. The V call is TRBV7-7, the J call TRBJ2-5; TRBD1 might be the D (6 bases). There are 14 residues in the CDR3. Germline V gene lookup returns CDR1 SSHAT and CDR2 FNYEAQ (reference sequence). The CDR3 reads CASSQDSQQETQYF. The CDR3 bases are TGTGCTAGCAGTCAGGACAGTCAGCAAGAGACCCAGTACTTC.

V and J are TRBV7-8 and TRBJ1-1, with 11 bases aligning to TRBD1. Unmatched junction bases numbered 8, after V lost 5 bases and J lost 3 bases. CDR1 and CDR2 from the germline V gene are SGHVS and FQNEAQ. This CDR3 contains 16 residues. The CDR3: CASSPRTGGKDTEAFF. In nucleotides, the CDR3 is TGTGCCAGCAGCCCCCGGACAGGGGGCAAAGACACTGAAGCTTTCTTT.

V usage is TRBV30 and J usage is TRBJ2-1; 9 bases are a match to TRBD2. CDR3 length: 16 amino acids. The germline gives CDR1 GTSNPN, CDR2 SVGIG (reference sequence). Unmatched junction bases numbered 10, after V lost 4 bases and J lost 3 bases. The CDR3 DNA is TGTGCCTGGAAAACGGCGGGGGGGGGATACTACAATGAGCAGTTCTTC. It is translated as CAWKTAGGGYYNEQFF.

The rearrangement uses TRBV5-1 and TRBJ1-2, with a weak D call TRBD1 (5 bases). The V and J ends lost 1 base and 8 bases respectively, with 18 bases between them. The germline V gene encodes CDR1 SGHRS and CDR2 YFSETQ. The CDR3 covers 15 residues. The CDR3 protein is CASSLIAGLSQGYTF. CDR3 nucleotide sequence: TGCGCCAGCAGCTTGATCGCAGGGCTGTCACAAGGCTACACCTTC.

This chain connects TRBV9 to TRBJ1-2; D gene ambiguous. The V gene's germline CDR1 is SGDLS and CDR2 YYNGEE. The CDR3 runs to 14 residues. Between the trimmed V and J ends, which lost 5 bases and 0 bases, there was a span of 11 bases. CDR3 DNA: TGTGCCAGCAGTCCCCGGGATTCTAACTATGGCTACACCTTC. Its translation: CASSPRDSNYGYTF.

V usage is TRBV2 and J usage is TRBJ2-1; D gene unclear. CDR1 is SNHLY, CDR2 FYNNEI, per germline. V was pared by 0 bases and J by 3 bases, with 9 bases between. The CDR3 loop spans 15 amino acids. DNA for the CDR3: TGTGCCAGCAGTGAAGCGCTTCGGTTCTACAATGAGCAGTTCTTC. Residues: CASSEALRFYNEQFF.

The V gene is TRBV29-1, the J gene TRBJ2-7; a possible D gene is TRBD1 (6 bases). The CDR3 is made up of 13 amino acids. In germline, CDR1 is SQVTM, CDR2 ANQGSEA. V was cut by 3 bases and J by 4 bases, with 13 bases left in between. DNA for the CDR3: TGCAGCGTTGAGGATGGGACATCATACGAGCAGTACTTC. It yields the protein CSVEDGTSYEQYF.